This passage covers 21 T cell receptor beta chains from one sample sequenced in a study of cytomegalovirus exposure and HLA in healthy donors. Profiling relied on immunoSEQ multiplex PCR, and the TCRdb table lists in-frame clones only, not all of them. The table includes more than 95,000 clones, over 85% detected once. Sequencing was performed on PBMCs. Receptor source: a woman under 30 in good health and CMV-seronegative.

CDR3 sequence reads: CASSLIWSGTSGRGEQFF. CDR3 DNA: TGTGCCAGCAGCTTGATCTGGTCGGGGACTAGCGGGAGAGGTGAGCAGTTCTTC. The chain combines TRBV5-6 with TRBJ2-1; 14 nucleotides match TRBD2. Trimming took 1 base from V and 9 from J; bases not matched to a gene: 12. Germline V CDR1 and CDR2: SGHDT, YYEEEE. This CDR3 has 18 residues.

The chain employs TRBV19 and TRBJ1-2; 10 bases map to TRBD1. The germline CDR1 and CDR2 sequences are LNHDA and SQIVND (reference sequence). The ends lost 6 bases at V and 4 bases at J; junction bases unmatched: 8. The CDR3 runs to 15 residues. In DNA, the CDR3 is TGTGCCAGTAGCCGGACAGGGGGGTTTGGCTATGGCTACACCTTC. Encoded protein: CASSRTGGFGYGYTF.

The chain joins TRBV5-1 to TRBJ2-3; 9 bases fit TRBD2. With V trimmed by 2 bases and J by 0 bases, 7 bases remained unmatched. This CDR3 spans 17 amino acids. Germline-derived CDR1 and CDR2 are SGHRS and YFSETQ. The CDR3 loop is CASSLPLAGSSTDTQYF. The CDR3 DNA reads TGCGCCAGCAGCTTACCCCTAGCGGGGTCTAGCACAGATACGCAGTATTTT. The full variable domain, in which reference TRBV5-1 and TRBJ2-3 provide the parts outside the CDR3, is KAGVTQTPRYLIKTRGQQVTLSCSPISGHRSVSWYQQTPGQGLQFLFEYFSETQRNKGNFPGRFSGRQFSNSRSEMNVSTLELGDSALYLCASSLPLAGSSTDTQYFGPGTRLTVL.

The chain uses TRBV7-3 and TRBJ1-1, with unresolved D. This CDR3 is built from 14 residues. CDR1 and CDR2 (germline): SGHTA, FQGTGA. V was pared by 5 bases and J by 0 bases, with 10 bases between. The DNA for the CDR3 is TGTGCCAGCAGCCCTTCCCCGGTGAACACTGAAGCTTTCTTT. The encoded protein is CASSPSPVNTEAFF.

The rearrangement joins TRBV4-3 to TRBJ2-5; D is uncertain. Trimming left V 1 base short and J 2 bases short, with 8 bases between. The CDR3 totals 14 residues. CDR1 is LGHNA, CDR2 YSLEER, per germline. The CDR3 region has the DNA TGCGCCAGCAGCCAAGTGGGCAGTCAAGAGACCCAGTACTTC. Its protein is CASSQVGSQETQYF.

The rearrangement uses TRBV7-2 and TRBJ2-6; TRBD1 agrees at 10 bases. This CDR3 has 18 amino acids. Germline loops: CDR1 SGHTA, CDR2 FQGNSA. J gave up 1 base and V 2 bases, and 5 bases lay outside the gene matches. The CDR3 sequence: CASSLPGTGVSGANVLTF. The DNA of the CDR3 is TGTGCCAGCAGCTTACCGGGGACAGGGGTATCTGGGGCCAACGTCCTGACTTTC.

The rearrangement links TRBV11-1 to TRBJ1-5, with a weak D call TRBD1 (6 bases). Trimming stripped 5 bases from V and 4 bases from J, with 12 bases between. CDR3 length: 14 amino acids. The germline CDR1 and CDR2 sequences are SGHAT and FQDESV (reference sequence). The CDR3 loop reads CASSPPGANQPQHF. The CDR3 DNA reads TGTGCCAGCAGCCCCCCAGGGGCGAATCAGCCCCAGCATTTT. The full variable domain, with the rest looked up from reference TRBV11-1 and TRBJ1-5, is EAEVAQSPRYKITEKSQAVAFWCDPISGHATLYWYRQILGQGPELLVQFQDESVVDDSQLPKDRFSAERLKGVDSTLKIQPAELGDSAMYLCASSPPGANQPQHFGDGTRLSIL.

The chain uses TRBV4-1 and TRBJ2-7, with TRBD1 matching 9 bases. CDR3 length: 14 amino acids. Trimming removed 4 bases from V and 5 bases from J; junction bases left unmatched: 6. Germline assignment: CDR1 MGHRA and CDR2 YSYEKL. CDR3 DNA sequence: TGCGCCAGCAGCCCCGGGACAGGGTGGCACGAGCAGTACTTC. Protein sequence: CASSPGTGWHEQYF.

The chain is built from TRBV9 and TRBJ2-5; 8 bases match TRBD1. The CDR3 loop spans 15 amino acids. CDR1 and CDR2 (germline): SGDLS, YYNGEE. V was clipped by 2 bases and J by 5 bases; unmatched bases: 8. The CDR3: CASSVTGGRGETQYF. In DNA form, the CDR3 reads TGTGCCAGCAGCGTCACAGGGGGTCGGGGGGAGACCCAGTACTTC.

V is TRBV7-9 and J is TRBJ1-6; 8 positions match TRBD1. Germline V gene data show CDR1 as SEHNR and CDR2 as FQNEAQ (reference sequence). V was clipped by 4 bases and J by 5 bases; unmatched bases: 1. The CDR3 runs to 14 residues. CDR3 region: CASSSTGDNSPLHF. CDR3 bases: TGTGCCAGCAGCTCGACAGGGGATAATTCACCCCTCCACTTT.

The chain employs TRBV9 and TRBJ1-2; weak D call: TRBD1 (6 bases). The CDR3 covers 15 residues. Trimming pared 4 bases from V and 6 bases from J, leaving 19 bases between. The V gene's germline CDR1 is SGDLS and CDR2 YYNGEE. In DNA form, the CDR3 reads TGTGCCAGCAGCCCTAGTGGGACAAGGTCGGATGGCTACACCTTC. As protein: CASSPSGTRSDGYTF.

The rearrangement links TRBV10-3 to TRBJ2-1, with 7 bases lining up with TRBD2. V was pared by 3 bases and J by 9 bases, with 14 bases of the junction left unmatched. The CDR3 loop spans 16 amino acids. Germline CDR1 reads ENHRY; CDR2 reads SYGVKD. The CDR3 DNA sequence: TGTGCCATCAGTGAAAGGGACTATCTGAGCCCCCGTGAGCAGTTCTTC. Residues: CAISERDYLSPREQFF.

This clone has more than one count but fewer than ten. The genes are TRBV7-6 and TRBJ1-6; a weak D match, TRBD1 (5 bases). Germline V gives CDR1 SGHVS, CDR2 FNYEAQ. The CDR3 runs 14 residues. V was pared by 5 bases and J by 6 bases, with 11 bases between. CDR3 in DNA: TGTGCCAGCAGCCCGGGGGGACGTAATTCACCCCTCCACTTT. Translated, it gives CASSPGGRNSPLHF.

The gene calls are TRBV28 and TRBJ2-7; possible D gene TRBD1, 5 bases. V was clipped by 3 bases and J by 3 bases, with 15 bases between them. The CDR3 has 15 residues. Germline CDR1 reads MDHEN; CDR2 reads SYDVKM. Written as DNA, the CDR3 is TGTGCCAGCAGTTTTTTTCCGGGTGACAGCTACGAGCAGTACTTC. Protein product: CASSFFPGDSYEQYF.

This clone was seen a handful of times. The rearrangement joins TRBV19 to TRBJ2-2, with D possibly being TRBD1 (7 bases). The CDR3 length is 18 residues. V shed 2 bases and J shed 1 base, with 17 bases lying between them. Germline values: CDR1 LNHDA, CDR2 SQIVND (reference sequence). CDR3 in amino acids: CASSIRGRGVKNTGELFF. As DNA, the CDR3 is TGTGCCAGTAGTATACGGGGCAGGGGGGTGAAGAACACCGGGGAGCTGTTTTTT.

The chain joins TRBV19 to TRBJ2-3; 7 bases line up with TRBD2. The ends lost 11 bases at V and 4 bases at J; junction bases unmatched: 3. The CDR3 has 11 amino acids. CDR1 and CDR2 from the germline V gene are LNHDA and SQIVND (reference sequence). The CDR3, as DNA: TGTGCCGTTACTAGCGCAGATACGCAGTATTTT. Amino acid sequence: CAVTSADTQYF.

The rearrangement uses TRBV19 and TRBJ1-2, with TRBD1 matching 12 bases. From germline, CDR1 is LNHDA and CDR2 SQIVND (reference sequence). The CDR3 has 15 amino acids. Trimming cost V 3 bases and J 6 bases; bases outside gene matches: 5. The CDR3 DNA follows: TGTGCCAGTAGTATCGGGGACAGGGGGCGGAATGGCTACACCTTC. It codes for CASSIGDRGRNGYTF.

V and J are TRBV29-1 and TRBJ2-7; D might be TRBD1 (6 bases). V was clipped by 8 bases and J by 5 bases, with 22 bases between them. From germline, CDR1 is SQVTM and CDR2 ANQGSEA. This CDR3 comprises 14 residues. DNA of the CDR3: TGCAGCATCAAACCACAGGGTAGGGGCCACGAGCAGTACTTC. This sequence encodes CSIKPQGRGHEQYF.

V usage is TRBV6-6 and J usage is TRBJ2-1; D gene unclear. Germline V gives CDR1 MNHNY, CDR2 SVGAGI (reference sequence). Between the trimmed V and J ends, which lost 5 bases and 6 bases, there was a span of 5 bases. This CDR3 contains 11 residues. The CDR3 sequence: CASSIVNEQFF. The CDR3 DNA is TGTGCCAGCAGTATCGTCAATGAGCAGTTCTTC.

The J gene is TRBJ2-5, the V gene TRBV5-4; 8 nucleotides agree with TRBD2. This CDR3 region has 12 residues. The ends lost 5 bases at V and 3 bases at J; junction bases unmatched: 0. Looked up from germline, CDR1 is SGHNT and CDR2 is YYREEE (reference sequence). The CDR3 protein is CASRGLEETQYF. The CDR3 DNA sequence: TGTGCCAGCAGGGGACTAGAAGAGACCCAGTACTTC. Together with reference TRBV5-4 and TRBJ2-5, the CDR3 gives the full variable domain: ETGVTQSPTHLIKTRGQQVTLRCSSQSGHNTVSWYQQALGQGPQFIFQYYREEENGRGNFPPRFSGLQFPNYSSELNVNALELDDSALYLCASRGLEETQYFGPGTRLLVL.

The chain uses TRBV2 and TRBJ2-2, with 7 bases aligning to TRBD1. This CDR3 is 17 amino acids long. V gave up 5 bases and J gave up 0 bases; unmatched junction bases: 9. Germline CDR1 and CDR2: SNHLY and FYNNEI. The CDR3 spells CASSNEIGTANTGELFF. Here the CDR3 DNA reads TGTGCCAGCAGTAACGAAATCGGGACAGCGAACACCGGGGAGCTGTTTTTT.